The 32 T cell receptor beta chains reported below all come from one sample, sequenced in a study of shared T cell receptors in the human thymus. Only in-frame clones appear in the TCRdb table, and some are missing; sequencing was by immunoSEQ multiplex PCR. Among under 450,000 clones, approximately 95% were seen once, and the ten largest hold about 0.02%. Sequencing used thymocytes. The receptors were gathered from a human donor.

The genes are TRBV7-8 and TRBJ2-7, with 7 bases identical to TRBD1. Trimming at V came to 4 bases and at J to 1 base, leaving 7 bases not matched to a gene. The CDR3 has 15 residues. CDR1 and CDR2 (germline): SGHVS, FQNEAQ. The CDR3 loop is CASSSRQGPSYEQYF. The DNA for the CDR3 is TGTGCCAGCAGCTCCCGACAGGGCCCTTCCTACGAGCAGTACTTC. The full variable domain, in which reference TRBV7-8 and TRBJ2-7 provide the parts outside the CDR3, is GAGVSQSPRYKVAKRGQDVALRCDPISGHVSLFWYQQALGQGPEFLTYFQNEAQLDKSGLPSDRFFAERPEGSVSTLKIQRTQQEDSAVYLCASSSRQGPSYEQYFGPGTRLTVT.

The genes are TRBV7-9 and TRBJ2-3; D is uncertain. Germline assignment: CDR1 SEHNR and CDR2 FQNEAQ (reference sequence). V shed 5 bases and J shed 1 base, with 13 bases lying between them. The CDR3 loop spans 15 amino acids. The CDR3 region has the DNA TGTGCCAGCAGCCCCACCGGGCAGGGCACAGATACGCAGTATTTT. Protein product: CASSPTGQGTDTQYF.

The genes are TRBV28 and TRBJ2-7; D might be TRBD2 (7 bases). The length of the CDR3 is 16 residues. V lost 4 bases to trimming and J lost 3 bases, with 19 bases between them. Germline CDR1 and CDR2: MDHEN and SYDVKM. As DNA, the CDR3 is TGTGCCAGCAGTTCTAGCCCCCGGGGGGCAGACTACGAGCAGTACTTC. Its protein product is CASSSSPRGADYEQYF.

This clone was observed once. The rearrangement links TRBV2 to TRBJ2-3; D might be TRBD2 (5 bases). The CDR3 extends over 15 amino acids. Trimming stripped 8 bases from V and 4 bases from J, with 19 bases between. Germline CDR1 reads SNHLY; CDR2 reads FYNNEI. In DNA, the CDR3 is TGTGCCAGCCTCATTTTTGGTAGCGCAGCAGATACGCAGTATTTT. It yields the protein CASLIFGSAADTQYF.

The CDR3: CASSDKLNSNQPQHF. CDR3 nucleotides: TGTGCCAGCAGTGATAAACTGAATAGCAATCAGCCCCAGCATTTT. The rearrangement joins TRBV25-1 to TRBJ1-5; D not certain. Per the germline V gene, CDR1 is MGHDK and CDR2 is SYGVNS. CDR3 length equals 15 residues. V was clipped by 3 bases and J by 0 bases, with 9 bases between them.

The genes are TRBV6-5 and TRBJ1-6, with 10 bases matching TRBD1. CDR1 MNHEY and CDR2 SVGAGI come from the germline V gene. The CDR3 sequence is 15 residues long. V gave up 2 bases and J gave up 9 bases; unmatched junction bases: 4. CDR3 loop: CASSYGDRGPSPLHF. In DNA, the CDR3 is TGTGCCAGCAGTTACGGCGACAGGGGGCCTTCACCCCTCCACTTT.

This clone was counted a single time. The V call is TRBV19, the J call TRBJ2-1; TRBD1 matches 8 bases. The V gene end was trimmed by 2 bases and the J gene end by 7 bases; junction bases not matched to a gene: 13. Germline CDR1 is LNHDA and CDR2 is SQIVND (reference sequence). The length of the CDR3 is 17 residues. In nucleotides, the CDR3 is TGTGCCAGTAGTATAAGCACGGACAGGGATTCCCGAAATGAGCAGTTCTTC. The encoded protein is CASSISTDRDSRNEQFF. The variable domain in full, completed from reference TRBV19 and TRBJ2-1, reads DGGITQSPKYLFRKEGQNVTLSCEQNLNHDAMYWYRQDPGQGLRLIYYSQIVNDFQKGDIAEGYSVSREKKESFPLTVTSAQKNPTAFYLCASSISTDRDSRNEQFFGPGTRLTVL.

The chain uses TRBV14 and TRBJ2-1; TRBD2 matches at 8 bases. The V segment lost 3 bases and the J segment 9 bases; nucleotides outside the gene matches: 7. CDR3 length: 14 amino acids. Germline CDR1 reads SGHDN; CDR2 reads FVKESK. The DNA for the CDR3 is TGTGCCAGCAGCCATGAGGAGCGGGAGCGTGAGCAGTTCTTC. Translated: CASSHEEREREQFF. Looking up the rest from reference TRBV14 and TRBJ2-1 gives the full variable domain: EAGVTQFPSHSVIEKGQTVTLRCDPISGHDNLYWYRRVMGKEIKFLLHFVKESKQDESGMPNNRFLAERTGGTYSTLKVQPAELEDSGVYFCASSHEEREREQFFGPGTRLTVL.

The chain carries TRBV5-1 and TRBJ2-7; D not resolved. The CDR3 loop spans 12 amino acids. Germline CDR1 and CDR2: SGHRS and YFSETQ. V lost 0 bases and J lost 6, with 7 bases in between. For the CDR3, the DNA is TGCGCCAGCAGCTTGGATTTGGGCGAGCAGTACTTC. This sequence encodes CASSLDLGEQYF. Complete variable domain (other parts from reference TRBV5-1 and TRBJ2-7): KAGVTQTPRYLIKTRGQQVTLSCSPISGHRSVSWYQQTPGQGLQFLFEYFSETQRNKGNFPGRFSGRQFSNSRSEMNVSTLELGDSALYLCASSLDLGEQYFGPGTRLTVT.

This chain connects TRBV6-5 to TRBJ2-7; TRBD1 is a possible D gene (5 bases). The V and J ends lost 2 bases and 4 bases respectively, with 15 bases between them. Germline CDR1 is MNHEY and CDR2 is SVGAGI. The CDR3 spans 15 residues. The chain's CDR3 is CASSYISGKGYEQYF. The CDR3 DNA reads TGTGCCAGCAGTTACATATCAGGGAAGGGTTACGAGCAGTACTTC.

The V and J genes are TRBV6-1 and TRBJ2-7, with D unresolved. V lost 4 bases and J 7 bases, leaving 14 bases between the germline ends. The germline gives CDR1 MNHNS, CDR2 SASEGT. CDR3 length: 13 residues. The chain's CDR3 is CASSGKFLWEQYF. The CDR3 region has the DNA TGTGCCAGCAGTGGGAAGTTCCTGTGGGAGCAGTACTTC.

The rearrangement uses TRBV4-2 and TRBJ1-1, with a weak D call TRBD1 (6 bases). The CDR3 is made up of 14 amino acids. Germline CDR1 is LGHNA and CDR2 is YNFKEQ. V lost 4 bases and J 3 bases, leaving 12 bases between the germline ends. The CDR3 sequence is CASSPWGLDTEAFF. CDR3 bases: TGTGCCAGCAGCCCGTGGGGGCTAGACACTGAAGCTTTCTTT.

The chain recombines TRBV6-5 with TRBJ2-5; 11 bases line up with TRBD2. The CDR3 has 16 amino acids. From germline, CDR1 is MNHEY and CDR2 SVGAGI. V shed 4 bases, J shed 1 base, and the junction held 5 bases outside the gene matches. CDR3 region: CASSSGLAGVQETQYF. As DNA, the CDR3 is TGTGCCAGCAGTTCTGGACTAGCGGGTGTCCAAGAGACCCAGTACTTC.

V usage is TRBV28 and J usage is TRBJ2-3, with D unclear. V was cut by 5 bases and J by 4 bases, with 13 bases left in between. There are 14 residues in the CDR3. Germline loops: CDR1 MDHEN, CDR2 SYDVKM. In DNA, the CDR3 is TGTGCCAGCAGTCCTACTCCCAAGGCAGATACGCAGTATTTT. It is translated as CASSPTPKADTQYF.

The V and J genes are TRBV27 and TRBJ2-3; 9 bases align to TRBD2. The length of the CDR3 is 18 residues. Trimming took 8 bases from V and 2 from J; bases not matched to a gene: 17. Germline V gene sequence: CDR1 MNHEY, CDR2 SMNVEV (reference sequence). CDR3 DNA sequence: TGTGCCAGCGGACCTTTAGCGGGAGCGTTTCGTGACACAGATACGCAGTATTTT. As protein: CASGPLAGAFRDTDTQYF.

V and J are TRBV20-1 and TRBJ2-3; D is unresolved. V was trimmed by 8 bases and J by 7 bases, leaving 13 bases between them. The length of the CDR3 is 11 residues. CDR1 and CDR2 from the germline V gene are DFQATT and SNEGSKA (reference sequence). CDR3 bases: TGCAGTCCCAAACCTGGACATACGCAGTATTTT. The encoded protein is CSPKPGHTQYF.

The rearrangement uses TRBV21-1 and TRBJ1-1; the listed D gene, TRBD1, was not tested against the DNA. TRBV21-1 is deemed a pseudogene. The CDR3 length is 15 residues. Written as DNA, the CDR3 is TGTGCCAGTACCCCCAGACAGGGGCAGGACACTGAAGCTTTCTTT. Translation: CASTPRQGQDTEAFF.

The CDR3, as DNA: TGCGCCAGCAGCTTAAACCGGGACAGGGACACTCAGGAGACCCAGTACTTC. This encodes CASSLNRDRDTQETQYF. The rearrangement joins TRBV5-1 to TRBJ2-5, with 9 bases matching TRBD1. J was trimmed by 5 bases and V by 2 bases; bases with no gene match: 13. The CDR3 runs to 17 residues. Per germline, CDR1 SGHRS and CDR2 YFSETQ.

CDR3 coding DNA: TGTGCCAGCAGTGTTGGTAGAAACAATGAGCAGTTCTTC. Amino acids: CASSVGRNNEQFF. This chain joins TRBV6-1 and TRBJ2-1; D gene ambiguous. Germline loops: CDR1 MNHNS, CDR2 SASEGT. The CDR3 contains 13 residues. Trimming took off 4 bases at V and 5 bases at J, with 9 bases between the two ends.

This clone was detected once. CDR3 amino acids: CASSLWPSLGQEAIQPQHF. CDR3 bases: TGTGCCAGCAGTTTATGGCCCTCCCTGGGACAGGAGGCGATCCAGCCCCAGCATTTT. The chain carries TRBV28 and TRBJ1-5; 8 bases align to TRBD1. The germline V gene has CDR1 MDHEN and CDR2 SYDVKM. V was pared by 0 bases and J by 7 bases, with 17 bases of the junction left unmatched. The CDR3 is 19 amino acids.

The CDR3 sequence: CASSPPAGSSYNEQFF. The CDR3 coding sequence is TGTGCCAGCAGCCCGCCAGCAGGGAGCTCCTACAATGAGCAGTTCTTC. The chain carries TRBV7-3 and TRBJ2-1, with D tentatively TRBD1 or TRBD2 (5 bases each). CDR1 is SGHTA and CDR2 is FQGTGA in the germline V gene. The CDR3 is 16 residues long. With 5 bases removed from V and 0 bases from J, the gap between germline ends came to 14 bases.

The rearrangement joins TRBV5-6 to TRBJ2-3, with D tentatively TRBD2 (6 bases). CDR3 length: 13 residues. Germline V CDR1 and CDR2: SGHDT, YYEEEE. V was pared by 2 bases and J by 14 bases, with 18 bases between. This CDR3 reads CASSFRERTRLYF. The CDR3 nucleotides read TGTGCCAGCAGCTTCCGGGAGCGGACCCGGCTGTATTTT.

The CDR3 DNA reads TGTGCCAGCAGCCAAGATGCCCCGCCCGCCCATACGCAGTATTTT. Its protein product is CASSQDAPPAHTQYF. V gene TRBV4-2 combines with J gene TRBJ2-3; no firm D call. Germline V gene data show CDR1 as LGHNA and CDR2 as YNFKEQ. Trimming removed 0 bases from V and 7 bases from J, with 14 bases in between. The CDR3 extends over 15 amino acids.

The gene calls are TRBV6-5 and TRBJ1-2; maybe TRBD1 (5 bases). V gave up 5 bases and J gave up 0 bases, with 10 bases separating them. Germline CDR1 and CDR2: MNHEY and SVGAGI. The length of the CDR3 is 14 residues. Here the CDR3 reads CASSHRQTNYGYTF. The CDR3 nucleotides are TGTGCCAGCAGTCACCGACAGACTAACTATGGCTACACCTTC.

The V call is TRBV19, the J call TRBJ1-5, with D possibly TRBD1 on 6 matching bases. This CDR3 spans 15 amino acids. With 5 bases removed from V and 5 bases from J, the gap between germline ends came to 16 bases. CDR1 is LNHDA, CDR2 SQIVND, per germline (reference sequence). The CDR3 loop is CASSVREGVDQPQHF. CDR3 bases: TGTGCCAGTAGTGTGAGGGAGGGGGTCGATCAGCCCCAGCATTTT. Full variable domain (outside the CDR3, taken from reference TRBV19 and TRBJ1-5): DGGITQSPKYLFRKEGQNVTLSCEQNLNHDAMYWYRQDPGQGLRLIYYSQIVNDFQKGDIAEGYSVSREKKESFPLTVTSAQKNPTAFYLCASSVREGVDQPQHFGDGTRLSIL.

The V call is TRBV5-1, the J call TRBJ2-3, with 8 bases aligning to TRBD2. The V and J ends lost 4 bases and 3 bases, in that order; junction bases with no gene match: 7. The CDR3 has 15 residues. From germline, CDR1 is SGHRS and CDR2 YFSETQ. Written as DNA, the CDR3 is TGCGCCAGCAGCGCTCAAGCGGGAGCAACAGATACGCAGTATTTT. Protein: CASSAQAGATDTQYF. The whole variable domain, remainder taken from reference TRBV5-1 and TRBJ2-3, is KAGVTQTPRYLIKTRGQQVTLSCSPISGHRSVSWYQQTPGQGLQFLFEYFSETQRNKGNFPGRFSGRQFSNSRSEMNVSTLELGDSALYLCASSAQAGATDTQYFGPGTRLTVL.

This clone was seen just once. The V and J genes are TRBV7-2 and TRBJ1-2, with unresolved D. The CDR3 is 14 residues long. Germline V gene lookup returns CDR1 SGHTA and CDR2 FQGNSA. The germline V and J ends were trimmed by 4 bases and 4 bases, with 13 bases remaining between them. CDR3: CASSSPARTYGYTF. CDR3 coding DNA: TGTGCCAGCAGCTCCCCGGCACGGACCTATGGCTACACCTTC.

V gene TRBV27 combines with J gene TRBJ2-1; 8 bases are shared with TRBD2. Trimming cost V 8 bases and J 9 bases; bases outside gene matches: 15. Germline V CDR1 and CDR2: MNHEY, SMNVEV (reference sequence). CDR3 length: 15 residues. DNA of the CDR3: TGTGCCAGCTGTCCCGCGAGCGGGAGAGAAGGTGAGCAGTTCTTC. Amino acid sequence: CASCPASGREGEQFF.

The V call is TRBV29-1, the J call TRBJ1-1; D perhaps matches TRBD1 (6 bases). Trimming took off 3 bases at V and 0 bases at J, with 11 bases between the two ends. The CDR3 sequence is 14 residues long. Germline V gives CDR1 SQVTM, CDR2 ANQGSEA. The DNA for the CDR3 is TGCAGCGTTGACCCCGGACAGTTGAACACTGAAGCTTTCTTT. Protein sequence: CSVDPGQLNTEAFF.

This clone was observed a handful of times. The V call is TRBV19, the J call TRBJ2-1; maybe TRBD2 (5 bases). The CDR3 sequence is 13 residues long. V lost 5 bases and J lost 9, with 14 bases in between. The germline gives CDR1 LNHDA, CDR2 SQIVND (reference sequence). The CDR3 region has the DNA TGTGCCAGTAGTGCTGGACGGGGTAGTGAGCAGTTCTTC. Its protein product is CASSAGRGSEQFF. The full variable domain, its missing parts supplied by reference TRBV19 and TRBJ2-1, is DGGITQSPKYLFRKEGQNVTLSCEQNLNHDAMYWYRQDPGQGLRLIYYSQIVNDFQKGDIAEGYSVSREKKESFPLTVTSAQKNPTAFYLCASSAGRGSEQFFGPGTRLTVL.

The chain employs TRBV6-1 and TRBJ1-3, with a weak D call TRBD1 (5 bases). CDR1 is MNHNS, CDR2 SASEGT, per germline. With 1 base removed from V and 1 base from J, the gap between germline ends came to 5 bases. The CDR3 has 14 amino acids. CDR3 protein: CASSEDRSGNTIYF. The DNA for the CDR3 is TGTGCCAGCAGTGAAGACAGGTCTGGAAACACCATATATTTT.

This chain links TRBV10-3 with TRBJ2-1; 9 bases are a match to TRBD2. The CDR3 consists of 15 residues. V shed 5 bases and J 4 bases; nucleotides not matched to a gene: 6. Germline V lookup: CDR1 ENHRY, CDR2 SYGVKD. The CDR3 sequence is CAISLREGFYNEQFF. The CDR3 DNA is TGTGCCATCAGTTTGCGGGAGGGCTTTTACAATGAGCAGTTCTTC.